This TCR beta chain came from a study of blood T cells in healthy people across ages. Extractions gave at least 5 micrograms of total RNA per sample. Trimming removed 4 bases from V and 6 bases from J, with 20 bases in between. The CDR3 extends over 16 amino acids. Germline CDR1 SGHRS, CDR2 YFSETQ. Through a sample-barcoded 5' primer and a J-beta primer mix, a second PCR was run for 7 to 11 cycles. TCRdb analysed the 5' RACE reads with MiXCR anew, one entry per CDR3 protein. The data contain approximately 780,000 distinct CDR3 sequences, 25% to 30% of them singletons. These same data were also listed under a study on T cells of mothers and their children. That work adds: Every mother produced more than 8 million TCR beta CDR3 reads, whereas every child provided several million.

The chain combines TRBV5-1 with TRBJ2-1; D remains unclear. The sequence was obtained from a boy younger than 18 in good health. Sequencing used blood. This CDR3 reads CASSPYDHRSSNEQFF. In DNA, the CDR3 is TGCGCCAGCAGCCCCTACGACCACCGTAGTAGCAATGAGCAGTTCTTC.